The rows below give T cell receptor beta chains drawn from one sample of a study of blood T cell repertoires in COVID-19. TCRdb's table, derived via immunoSEQ multiplex PCR, lists solely in-frame clones and lacks some. The sample holds tens of thousands of clones, approximately 90% seen once. The sequenced sample was peripheral blood. These receptor sequences come from a man aged 65 to 79 with acute or convalescent COVID-19. Each CDR3 is given without its conserved first and last residue.

V,CDR3
TRBV6-5,ATNGQGGEKLF
TRBV20-1,SASPLAGAGYNEQF
TRBV4-1,ASSQDRDYLFDTQY
TRBV10-3,AIRRGPGGYT
TRBV21-1,ASSLPGLAGRAEQF
TRBV11-2,ASSDLDRANYEQY
TRBV11-2,ASRNRGGETQY
TRBV28,ASSHGTGGTFNQPQH
TRBV5-1,ASRLVVYNEQF
TRBV7-9,ASSLSLEYHEQY
TRBV6-6,ASSLAGANQETQY
TRBV5-5,ASSLGVPDTGELF
TRBV5-1,ASSLGGAGLLYNEQF
TRBV27,ASSTLFGTGNTEAF
TRBV7-9,ASSIYETNEKLF
TRBV7-9,ASSLALGVSGNTIY
TRBV27,ASSVTGDNQPQH
TRBV5-4,ASSLEWSQETQY
TRBV15,ATSTSGGAKEQF
TRBV19,ASHYTSRGGNTIY
TRBV3-1/TRBV3-2,ASSHHGGMAF
TRBV5-8,ASSLDGRGTDTQY
TRBV3-1/TRBV3-2,ASSQPDSRPSNQPQH
TRBV29-1,SVENPRVHTEAF
TRBV4-1,ASSQIAGVRGANVLT
TRBV29-1,SSLGGSYNEQF
TRBV6-1,ASSDGRTGYGYT
TRBV11-3,ASSISGTSGYNEQF
TRBV9,ASSVDRGPFYNEQF
TRBV11-3,ASSLLGLAGGPDTQY
TRBV14,ASSRVQGVYTGELF
TRBV29-1,SGGGGPSSYNEQF
TRBV3-1/TRBV3-2,ASSQGGRRTDTQY
TRBV3-1/TRBV3-2,ASSQAWSSGNTIY
TRBV25-1,ASRRGTGELF
TRBV9,ASSVDLAGGYEQY
TRBV5-1,ASSRQVNNSPLH
TRBV5-4,ASSLGGPDSNQPQH
TRBV5-4,ASSLGTGQF
TRBV27,ASSFATSDYEQY